This is a list of T cell receptor beta chains from one sample in a study of shared clonotypes between healthy human individuals. Some clones are missing from TCRdb's copy, which holds only in-frame ones; the method was immunoSEQ multiplex PCR. The sample records about 2.3 million clones, 85% to 95% being singletons. The specimen was naive CD4+ T cells from PBMCs. These receptors originate from a man in his late teens or twenties in good health. Some clones in this sample may be carry-over from other donors' samples. CDR3s include the opening cysteine and the closing phenylalanine or tryptophan. A D gene is named only where the DNA matches it firmly. For some rows the clone size is stated as once, few or many, or as a class when expanded; others skip it.

j_call: TRBJ1-2; clone_size: NA; d_call: TRBD1; v_call: TRBV19; cdr3_aa: CASSSPGQGRDYGYTF; cdr3_nt: TGTGCCAGTAGTTCTCCGGGACAGGGTAGGGACTATGGCTACACCTTC
j_call: TRBJ1-5; clone_size: NA; d_call: TRBD1; v_call: TRBV7-2; cdr3_aa: CASSRDSLYQPQHF; cdr3_nt: TGTGCCAGCAGCCGGGACAGTCTTTATCAGCCCCAGCATTTT
j_call: TRBJ2-5; clone_size: NA; d_call: NA; v_call: TRBV27; cdr3_aa: CASSLSPRRIETQYF; cdr3_nt: TGTGCCAGCAGTTTATCACCCCGGAGGATAGAGACCCAGTACTTC
j_call: TRBJ2-2; clone_size: NA; d_call: TRBD2; v_call: TRBV5-5; cdr3_aa: CASRPRGAGTGELFF; cdr3_nt: TGTGCCAGCAGACCAAGGGGAGCGGGGACCGGGGAGCTGTTTTTT
j_call: TRBJ2-2; clone_size: NA; d_call: NA; v_call: TRBV7-8; cdr3_aa: CASSLGGQGRKNGELFF; cdr3_nt: TGTGCCAGCAGCTTAGGGGGGCAGGGGCGTAAGAACGGGGAGCTGTTTTTT
j_call: TRBJ2-3; clone_size: NA; d_call: NA; v_call: TRBV28; cdr3_aa: CASSLFDRFRDTDTQYF; cdr3_nt: TGTGCCAGCAGTTTATTCGATCGGTTTCGGGACACAGATACGCAGTATTTT
j_call: TRBJ2-7; clone_size: once; d_call: TRBD2; v_call: TRBV27; cdr3_aa: CASSLGLAGGLNEQYF; cdr3_nt: TGTGCCAGCAGCCTGGGACTAGCGGGAGGGCTAAACGAGCAGTACTTC
j_call: TRBJ2-4; clone_size: NA; d_call: NA; v_call: TRBV7-8; cdr3_aa: CASSALGTSLAKNIQYF; cdr3_nt: TGTGCCAGCAGCGCGTTAGGAACCTCGCTAGCCAAAAACATTCAGTACTTC
j_call: TRBJ1-1; clone_size: few; d_call: NA; v_call: TRBV6-1; cdr3_aa: CASSESGGAFF; cdr3_nt: TGTGCCAGCAGTGAATCTGGGGGAGCTTTCTTT
j_call: TRBJ1-5; clone_size: NA; d_call: NA; v_call: TRBV4-1; cdr3_aa: CASSPLQGSNQPQHF; cdr3_nt: TGCGCCAGCAGCCCGTTACAGGGCAGCAATCAGCCCCAGCATTTT
j_call: TRBJ1-1; clone_size: NA; d_call: NA; v_call: TRBV7-8; cdr3_aa: CASSFSQGLAEAFF; cdr3_nt: TGTGCCAGCAGCTTTTCCCAGGGTCTGGCTGAAGCTTTCTTT
j_call: TRBJ2-7; clone_size: once; d_call: NA; v_call: TRBV30; cdr3_aa: CAGQRTGRAYEQYF; cdr3_nt: TGTGCCGGACAGCGGACAGGGAGGGCCTACGAGCAGTACTTC
j_call: TRBJ2-1; clone_size: NA; d_call: TRBD2; v_call: TRBV18; cdr3_aa: CASSPGLLYNEQFF; cdr3_nt: TGTGCCAGCTCGCCGGGACTACTCTACAATGAGCAGTTCTTC
j_call: TRBJ2-4; clone_size: NA; d_call: NA; v_call: TRBV1; cdr3_aa: CTSIPGTGDAKNIQYF; cdr3_nt: TGCACCAGCATTCCCGGGACAGGCGACGCCAAAAACATTCAGTACTTC
j_call: TRBJ1-5; clone_size: NA; d_call: NA; v_call: TRBV7-5; cdr3_aa: CARSLRARVSEQRQPQHF; cdr3_nt: TGTGCCAGAAGCTTGAGGGCAAGGGTCAGCGAGCAGAGGCAGCCCCAGCATTTT
j_call: TRBJ1-3; clone_size: NA; d_call: NA; v_call: TRBV2; cdr3_aa: CAGGGDRVAFGNTIYF; cdr3_nt: TGTGCCGGGGGGGGCGATAGGGTCGCCTTTGGAAACACCATATATTTT
j_call: TRBJ1-5; clone_size: NA; d_call: TRBD1; v_call: TRBV28; cdr3_aa: CHTRGGTGMYQPQHF; cdr3_nt: TGCCACACCAGGGGGGGGACAGGGATGTATCAGCCCCAGCATTTT
j_call: TRBJ2-7; clone_size: NA; d_call: TRBD1; v_call: TRBV7-3; cdr3_aa: CARPGPGTGASYEQYF; cdr3_nt: TGTGCCAGACCGGGACCCGGGACAGGGGCGAGCTACGAGCAGTACTTC
j_call: TRBJ2-5; clone_size: NA; d_call: NA; v_call: TRBV11-2; cdr3_aa: CASSLGSSETAVETQYF; cdr3_nt: TGTGCCAGCAGCTTGGGAAGTTCTGAGACGGCAGTGGAGACCCAGTACTTC